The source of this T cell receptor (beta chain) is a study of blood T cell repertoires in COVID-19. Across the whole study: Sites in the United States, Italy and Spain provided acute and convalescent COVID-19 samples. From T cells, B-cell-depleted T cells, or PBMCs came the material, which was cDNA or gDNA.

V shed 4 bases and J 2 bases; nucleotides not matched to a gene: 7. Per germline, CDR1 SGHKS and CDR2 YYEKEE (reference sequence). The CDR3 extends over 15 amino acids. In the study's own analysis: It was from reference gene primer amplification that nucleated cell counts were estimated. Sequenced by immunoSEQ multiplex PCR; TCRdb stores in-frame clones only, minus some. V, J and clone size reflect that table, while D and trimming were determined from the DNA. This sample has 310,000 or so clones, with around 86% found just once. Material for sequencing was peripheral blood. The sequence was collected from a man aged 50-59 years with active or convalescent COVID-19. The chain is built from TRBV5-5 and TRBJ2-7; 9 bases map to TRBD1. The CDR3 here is CASSAGTGIPYEQYF. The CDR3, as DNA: TGTGCCAGCAGCGCCGGGACAGGGATCCCCTACGAGCAGTACTTC.